This TCR beta chain was found in a study of blood T cell repertoires in COVID-19. Background on the study: COVID-19 samples collected from the United States, Italy and Spain covered acute and convalescent phases. PBMCs, B-cell-depleted T cells, or T cells were the source of the cDNA or gDNA that made up the material.

Original methodology: Using reference gene primer amplification, nucleated cell counts were estimated. Clones were sequenced by immunoSEQ multiplex PCR, and TCRdb holds only the in-frame ones, with some missing. The DNA gave D and trimming, while V, J and clone size come from that table. The data hold 120,000 or so clones, with approximately 81% observed a single time. The CDR3 length is 13 residues. V was shortened by 0 bases and J by 11 bases, with 12 bases between the two germline ends. CDR1 SGDLS and CDR2 YYNGEE come from the germline V gene. Sequencing was carried out using peripheral blood. This chain links TRBV9 with TRBJ2-1, with TRBD2 as a possible D gene (6 bases). The sequence was obtained from a man aged 55 to 70 with acute or convalescent COVID-19. CDR3 DNA: TGTGCCAGCAGCGTAGTAGCGGCGACCCAGCAGTTCTTC. Encoded protein: CASSVVAATQQFF.